This entry lists 9 T cell receptor beta chains sequenced from one sample in a study of identical twins. TCRdb independently ran MiXCR on the 5' RACE reads; one entry per CDR3 protein. The sample gives approximately 670,000 distinct CDR3 sequences, approximately 6.1% of which show up once; 1.5% to 2% is in the top ten. Sequencing was carried out using naive T cells sorted from blood. The receptors shown here come from a man younger than 35 in good health.

This chain uses TRBV12-3 or TRBV12-4 with TRBJ2-3; 9 bases agree with TRBD1. The ends lost 3 bases at V and 6 bases at J; junction bases unmatched: 7. This CDR3 is built from 15 residues. The DNA for the CDR3 is TGTGCCAGCAGTTTTAGGACAGGGGTTGGGGATACGCAGTATTTT. Its translation: CASSFRTGVGDTQYF.

The V gene is TRBV12-3 or TRBV12-4, the J gene TRBJ2-3; 7 bases agree with TRBD2. V dropped 5 bases and J dropped 4; count of bases not matched to a gene: 3. The CDR3 totals 13 residues. The CDR3 region has the DNA TGTGCCAGCAGTGATCTAGCGGCAGATACGCAGTATTTT. Its translation is CASSDLAADTQYF.

In its sample, this clonotype was seen many times. This chain connects TRBV6-5 to TRBJ2-3, with 10 bases matching TRBD2. Trimming took 2 bases from V and 3 from J; bases not matched to a gene: 14. The CDR3 runs to 19 residues. CDR1 and CDR2 (germline): MNHEY, SVGAGI. Here the CDR3 reads CASSYARWQAGGGTDTQYF. The CDR3 region has the DNA TGTGCCAGCAGTTACGCTCGGTGGCAAGCGGGGGGGGGTACAGATACGCAGTATTTT.

Of note for this clonotype: It may be a read error: a sequence one base away is much more abundant. This chain joins TRBV5-1 and TRBJ2-2; 10 bases map to TRBD2. Per germline, CDR1 SGHRS and CDR2 YFSETQ. The CDR3 runs 21 residues. The CDR3 DNA reads as TGCGCCAGCAGCTTGGCCTTAAAGGTGCTAGCGGGAGCCATACGGACCGGGGGGCTGTTTTTT. As protein: CASSLALKVLAGAIRTGGLFF.

The table lists this clonotype with a few counts. The chain recombines TRBV12-5 with TRBJ2-1, with D possibly being TRBD2 (6 bases). The CDR3 contains 14 residues. Germline CDR1 is LGHNT and CDR2 is FRNRAP. V gave up 1 base and J gave up 6 bases, with 10 bases separating them. CDR3 sequence reads: CASGLGLVFNEQFF. CDR3 nucleotide sequence: TGTGCTAGTGGTTTGGGACTAGTTTTCAATGAGCAGTTCTTC.

This clonotype has ten or more counts. The chain links TRBV5-6 to TRBJ1-6; D gene unclear. This CDR3 has 15 amino acids. Germline assignment: CDR1 SGHDT and CDR2 YYEEEE. V lost 2 bases and J lost 6, with 12 bases in between. CDR3: CASSFSGRFNSPLHF. CDR3 sequence (DNA): TGTGCCAGCAGCTTCTCGGGCAGGTTTAATTCACCCCTCCACTTT.

This clonotype showed up many times. V usage is TRBV29-1 and J usage is TRBJ2-1, with D unclear. The V gene's germline CDR1 is SQVTM and CDR2 ANQGSEA. The ends were cut back, 1 base at V and 4 bases at J, with 8 bases in the middle. This CDR3 has 13 amino acids. Here the CDR3 DNA reads TGCAGCGTTGAAGGCGACCTATACAATGAGCAGTTCTTC. This sequence encodes CSVEGDLYNEQFF.

This clonotype was seen a few times. The chain links TRBV20-1 to TRBJ1-6, with D tentatively TRBD1 (5 bases). CDR1 is DFQATT, CDR2 SNEGSKA, per germline (reference sequence). This CDR3 comprises 12 residues. The germline V and J ends were trimmed by 4 bases and 9 bases, with 10 bases remaining between them. CDR3 DNA: TGCAGTGCTAAGGGACCTTTTTCACCCCTCCACTTT. Translation: CSAKGPFSPLHF.

This chain uses TRBV14 with TRBJ2-3; no definite D call. This CDR3 has 16 residues. The ends were cut back, 0 bases at V and 2 bases at J, with 12 bases in the middle. Germline CDR1 SGHDN, CDR2 FVKESK. The CDR3 DNA sequence: TGTGCCAGCAGCCAAGATTTGAGGCGGAACACAGATACGCAGTATTTT. It codes for CASSQDLRRNTDTQYF.